The 32 T cell receptor beta chains reported below all come from one sample, sequenced in a study of PD-L1 blockade in urothelial cancer (dated by TCRdb to between 2016 and 2019). The time point label of this sample denotes: pretreatment peripheral blood. Receptors were amplified or captured by the immunoSEQ multiplex PCR assay. Here the immuneACCESS table is served through TCRdb, limited to in-frame sequences with V and J called. Missing clones are a known gap in these copies; in checked studies unresolved V genes cover under half, and the rest lacks a known reason. The table for this sample lists under 95,000 clones; about four fifths of them were counted only once. The biggest ten clones account for about 2.1% of the sample. The sequencing used PBMCs, collected around atezolizumab (anti-PD-L1) treatment. The origin of the receptors is a man aged 55-75 years with urothelial cancer.

This clone was detected a few times. The V and J genes are TRBV25-1 and TRBJ1-2, with TRBD1 identical over 8 bases. The CDR3 runs to 14 residues. The ends lost 3 bases at V and 7 bases at J; junction bases unmatched: 7. Looked up from germline, CDR1 is MGHDK and CDR2 is SYGVNS. CDR3 amino acids: CASSEGQGARGYTF. The DNA for the CDR3 is TGTGCCAGCAGTGAGGGGCAGGGGGCTCGTGGCTACACCTTC.

This chain uses TRBV5-1 with TRBJ2-5; D perhaps matches TRBD2 (6 bases). Trimming shortened V by 2 bases and J by 5 bases, and 13 bases separated the two germline ends. Germline values: CDR1 SGHRS, CDR2 YFSETQ. CDR3 length equals 14 residues. CDR3 residues: CASSFTAGRETQYF. For the CDR3, the DNA is TGCGCCAGCAGCTTTACAGCGGGTAGGGAGACCCAGTACTTC.

V usage is TRBV5-1 and J usage is TRBJ2-1, with 9 bases fitting TRBD1. V gave up 6 bases and J gave up 2 bases; unmatched junction bases: 12. The CDR3 loop spans 17 amino acids. Germline CDR1 and CDR2: SGHRS and YFSETQ. CDR3 protein: CASTLLTGQGTYNEQFF. The CDR3 DNA is TGCGCCAGCACCCTTCTAACCGGACAGGGGACCTACAATGAGCAGTTCTTC.

This clone came up once. The CDR3 reads CASTNPGLANYGYTF. CDR3 in DNA: TGTGCCAGCACCAACCCAGGACTAGCTAACTATGGCTACACCTTC. The V gene is TRBV6-1, the J gene TRBJ1-2; D call uncertain. The length of the CDR3 is 15 residues. Germline V gives CDR1 MNHNS, CDR2 SASEGT. V was cut by 7 bases and J by 0 bases, with 15 bases left in between.

The chain links TRBV11-2 to TRBJ1-5; D uncertain. Per the germline V gene, CDR1 is SGHAT and CDR2 is FQNNGV. The length of the CDR3 is 13 residues. The V gene lost 2 bases and the J gene lost 9 bases, with 11 bases spanning the gap. Written as DNA, the CDR3 is TGTGCCAGCAGCTTACAGGCTCTTGGGCCCCAGCATTTT. As protein: CASSLQALGPQHF. The entire variable domain, with the rest obtained from reference TRBV11-2 and TRBJ1-5, is as follows: EAGVAQSPRYKIIEKRQSVAFWCNPISGHATLYWYQQILGQGPKLLIQFQNNGVVDDSQLPKDRFSAERLKGVDSTLKIQPAKLEDSAVYLCASSLQALGPQHFGDGTRLSIL.

This chain connects TRBV2 to TRBJ1-6; D might be TRBD1 (5 bases). CDR1 is SNHLY, CDR2 FYNNEI, per germline. The CDR3 spans 15 residues. V was shortened by 7 bases and J by 4 bases, with 14 bases between the two germline ends. The CDR3 region has the DNA TGTGCCAGCATTGACGACAGTACTTATAATTCACCCCTCCACTTT. Protein: CASIDDSTYNSPLHF.

The table lists this clone with a few counts. The chain is built from TRBV14 and TRBJ1-1, with a tentative D call TRBD1 (6 bases). Trimming removed 4 bases from V and 6 bases from J, with 12 bases in between. The V gene's germline CDR1 is SGHDN and CDR2 FVKESK. The CDR3 totals 13 residues. The CDR3 DNA follows: TGTGCCAGCAGCCCAGGGGTTGATCCTGAAGCTTTCTTT. Amino acid sequence: CASSPGVDPEAFF.

The V gene is TRBV30, the J gene TRBJ2-6; a weak D match, TRBD1 (6 bases). CDR3 size: 13 residues. The germline V and J ends were trimmed by 5 bases and 2 bases, with 7 bases remaining between them. The germline V gene has CDR1 GTSNPN and CDR2 SVGIG (reference sequence). CDR3 amino acids: CAWYRAGANVLTF. The CDR3 nucleotides are TGTGCCTGGTACAGGGCTGGGGCCAACGTCCTGACTTTC.

As concerns this clone: Since the CDR3 does not end with the conserved phenylalanine or tryptophan, this likely comes from a read error. The chain has TRBV5-1 and TRBJ1-2; D might be TRBD1 (6 bases). V gave up 5 bases and J gave up 4 bases, with 9 bases separating them. Germline values: CDR1 SGHRS, CDR2 YFSETQ. The length of the CDR3 is 12 residues. CDR3 protein: CASRKDSYGYTL. Here the CDR3 DNA reads TGCGCCAGCAGAAAGGACAGCTATGGCTACACCCTC.

V usage is TRBV14 and J usage is TRBJ2-2; tentatively, D is TRBD2 (5 bases). The CDR3 extends over 13 amino acids. V was pared by 2 bases and J by 6 bases, with 7 bases between. Looked up from germline, CDR1 is SGHDN and CDR2 is FVKESK. This chain's CDR3 is CASSQYGAGELFF. In nucleotides, the CDR3 is TGTGCCAGCAGCCAATACGGGGCCGGGGAGCTGTTTTTT.

The chain has TRBV4-1 and TRBJ2-2, with TRBD2 matching 13 bases. Trimming at V came to 2 bases and at J to 2 bases, leaving 5 bases not matched to a gene. Per germline, CDR1 MGHRA and CDR2 YSYEKL. The CDR3 covers 18 residues. The CDR3: CASSQILAGGRNTGELFF. The CDR3 region has the DNA TGCGCCAGCAGCCAAATACTAGCGGGAGGGCGAAACACCGGGGAGCTGTTTTTT.

V and J are TRBV7-6 and TRBJ2-7; tentatively, D is TRBD2 (7 bases). This CDR3 is 14 amino acids long. Germline CDR1 SGHVS, CDR2 FNYEAQ. Trimming left V 5 bases short and J 3 bases short, with 14 bases between. The CDR3 is CASSELGGGYEQYF. DNA of the CDR3: TGTGCCAGCAGCGAACTAGGGGGGGGCTACGAGCAGTACTTC.

This clone has more than one count but fewer than ten. The genes are TRBV4-1 and TRBJ2-7; the match to TRBD1 covers 9 bases. CDR3 length: 16 amino acids. The germline V gene has CDR1 MGHRA and CDR2 YSYEKL. Trimming took 4 bases from V and 1 from J; bases not matched to a gene: 8. CDR3 DNA sequence: TGCGCCAGCAGCCTCTCCGGGACAGGGAGATCCTACGAGCAGTACTTC. Its translation is CASSLSGTGRSYEQYF.

J is TRBJ1-1 and V is TRBV5-5; tentatively, D is TRBD1 (6 bases). The CDR3 is made up of 15 amino acids. Looked up from germline, CDR1 is SGHKS and CDR2 is YYEKEE (reference sequence). The V end was cut by 0 bases, the J end by 4 bases, with 13 bases between. The CDR3 coding sequence is TGTGCCAGCAGCTTGGTAGGGGGAAGGAGCACTGAAGCTTTCTTT. Residues: CASSLVGGRSTEAFF.

The chain combines TRBV11-3 with TRBJ2-7; 10 bases map to TRBD2. J was trimmed by 5 bases and V by 11 bases; bases with no gene match: 3. The CDR3 consists of 11 residues. Germline assignment: CDR1 SGHNT and CDR2 YENEEA. The CDR3 region is CASSGRDEQYF. CDR3 coding DNA: TGTGCCTCAAGCGGGAGGGACGAGCAGTACTTC.

A remark on this clone: This same CDR3 is encoded by further DNA sequences in the sample. The chain uses TRBV5-1 and TRBJ2-2; 7 nucleotides match TRBD2. CDR3 size: 16 residues. CDR1 and CDR2 (germline): SGHRS, YFSETQ. Trimming at V came to 4 bases and at J to 3 bases, leaving 9 bases not matched to a gene. CDR3 coding DNA: TGCGCCAGCAGCACTGCTAGCGGAGGATACACCGGGGAGCTGTTTTTT. It yields the protein CASSTASGGYTGELFF.

V and J are TRBV14 and TRBJ1-1; the D gene is possibly TRBD1 (6 bases). Trimming took off 0 bases at V and 5 bases at J, with 19 bases between the two ends. CDR3 length equals 17 residues. Germline CDR1 is SGHDN and CDR2 is FVKESK. CDR3 nucleotide sequence: TGTGCCAGCAGCCAAGATAGGTCGCAGGGGCGCGGGACTGAAGCTTTCTTT. Translation gives CASSQDRSQGRGTEAFF.

This sequence joins TRBV6-1 and TRBJ2-7; the D gene is possibly TRBD1 (5 bases). Germline V lookup: CDR1 MNHNS, CDR2 SASEGT. This CDR3 contains 13 residues. Trimming left V 3 bases short and J 5 bases short, with 11 bases between. The CDR3 region is CASSEAGADEQYF. The CDR3, as DNA: TGTGCCAGCAGTGAGGCTGGGGCCGACGAGCAGTACTTC.

The J gene is TRBJ2-4, the V gene TRBV5-6; TRBD1 matches 9 bases. The CDR3 is made up of 16 amino acids. The V and J ends lost 2 bases and 1 base, in that order; junction bases with no gene match: 4. Germline V gives CDR1 SGHDT, CDR2 YYEEEE. The CDR3 DNA is TGTGCCAGCAGCTTAACAGGGGGCCTGGCCAAAAACATTCAGTACTTC. It specifies CASSLTGGLAKNIQYF.

The gene calls are TRBV27 and TRBJ2-7, with D hard to call. Germline-derived CDR1 and CDR2 are MNHEY and SMNVEV (reference sequence). The CDR3 extends over 14 amino acids. With 5 bases removed from V and 0 bases from J, the gap between germline ends came to 11 bases. The CDR3, as DNA: TGTGCCAGCAGTCCCCCTAGACCCTCCTACGAGCAGTACTTC. Its translation: CASSPPRPSYEQYF.

The chain recombines TRBV28 with TRBJ1-1, with 12 bases aligning to TRBD1. The germline gives CDR1 MDHEN, CDR2 SYDVKM. The CDR3 has 15 residues. The trim removed 6 bases at V and 8 bases at J, leaving 10 bases unmatched. The DNA for the CDR3 is TGTGCCAGCAGCACCCCGGGACAGGGGGCCGCCGAAGCTTTCTTT. The encoded protein is CASSTPGQGAAEAFF.

This chain joins TRBV2 and TRBJ2-2; TRBD2 agrees at 7 bases. V trimming: 6 bases; J trimming: 7 bases; junction bases outside the gene matches: 8. Germline values: CDR1 SNHLY, CDR2 FYNNEI. CDR3 length: 14 residues. The CDR3, as DNA: TGTGCCAGCAGCCGCGGACTAGACGGCGGGGAGCTGTTTTTT. Translation: CASSRGLDGGELFF.

The count of this clone is one. For the CDR3, the DNA is TGTGCCAGCAGCTTGGGGACGGAGGCGAGGGAGACCCAGTACTTC. It yields the protein CASSLGTEARETQYF. This chain connects TRBV5-4 to TRBJ2-5; a weak D match, TRBD2 (5 bases). CDR3 length equals 15 residues. CDR1 is SGHNT, CDR2 YYREEE, per germline (reference sequence). V was pared by 0 bases and J by 5 bases, with 14 bases between.

This chain links TRBV7-2 with TRBJ2-3, with 13 positions matching TRBD2. Trimming cost V 4 bases and J 5 bases; bases outside gene matches: 9. Germline V CDR1 and CDR2: SGHTA, FQGNSA. The CDR3 is 17 residues long. DNA for the CDR3: TGTGCCAGCAGCTCACCCGTACTAGCGGGGGGGGTAGATACGCAGTATTTT. Its protein is CASSSPVLAGGVDTQYF. Full variable domain (missing parts from reference TRBV7-2 and TRBJ2-3): GAGVSQSPSNKVTEKGKDVELRCDPISGHTALYWYRQSLGQGLEFLIYFQGNSAPDKSGLPSDRFSAERTGGSVSTLTIQRTQQEDSAVYLCASSSPVLAGGVDTQYFGPGTRLTVL.

This clone was detected only a few times. The chain recombines TRBV28 with TRBJ2-4; D possibly corresponds to TRBD2 (7 bases). CDR3 size: 16 residues. Germline V gene sequence: CDR1 MDHEN, CDR2 SYDVKM. V dropped 2 bases and J dropped 6 bases, with 17 bases sitting between them. The CDR3 loop reads CASSLGGAGGVNIQYF. The DNA for the CDR3 is TGTGCCAGCAGTTTAGGGGGGGCCGGAGGGGTAAACATTCAGTACTTC.

The rearrangement joins TRBV2 to TRBJ2-7, with D perhaps matching TRBD2 (5 bases). This CDR3 comprises 14 residues. Germline V CDR1 and CDR2: SNHLY, FYNNEI. V shed 4 bases and J shed 1 base, with 11 bases lying between them. CDR3 bases: TGTGCCAGCAGTGTCGGGATTCTTTCCTACGAGCAGTACTTC. Protein sequence: CASSVGILSYEQYF.

J is TRBJ1-2 and V is TRBV4-1; possibly TRBD1 for D (5 bases). Germline lookup yields CDR1 MGHRA and CDR2 YSYEKL. CDR3 length equals 12 residues. V was cut by 4 bases and J by 10 bases, with 13 bases left in between. CDR3 sequence reads: CASSPGTGDYTF. The DNA of the CDR3 is TGCGCCAGCAGCCCAGGGACTGGCGACTACACCTTC.

Details on this clone: Additional DNA sequences in this sample encode the identical CDR3. This rearrangement joins TRBV12-2 to TRBJ2-7; TRBD1, as called in the table, went unchecked against the DNA. TRBV12-2 is marked as a pseudogene. The CDR3 has 15 amino acids. In DNA form, the CDR3 reads TGTGCAAGTCGCTTAGCACGGACAAGTCCCTACGAGCAGTACTTC. Amino acids: CASRLARTSPYEQYF.

The J gene is TRBJ2-5, the V gene TRBV27; D is unclear. V lost 7 bases and J lost 7, with 13 bases in between. This CDR3 is 12 amino acids long. Looked up from germline, CDR1 is MNHEY and CDR2 is SMNVEV (reference sequence). The CDR3 reads CASTLLRWTQYF. The CDR3 DNA reads as TGTGCCAGCACCCTCCTGCGATGGACCCAGTACTTC.

The chain employs TRBV11-3 and TRBJ2-2, with TRBD2 as a possible D gene (6 bases). Trimming stripped 9 bases from V and 5 bases from J, with 13 bases between. The CDR3 has 13 residues. The germline V gene has CDR1 SGHNT and CDR2 YENEEA. CDR3 sequence (DNA): TGTGCCAGTGAGTCGGGGAGGACCGGGGAGCTGTTTTTT. Its translation is CASESGRTGELFF.

V gene TRBV5-1 combines with J gene TRBJ2-5; D is unclear. Germline V gives CDR1 SGHRS, CDR2 YFSETQ. This CDR3 contains 12 residues. The germline V and J ends were trimmed by 5 bases and 5 bases, with 10 bases remaining between them. The CDR3 coding sequence is TGCGCCAGCAGGCCTGAGGTGGAGACCCAGTACTTC. Its protein product is CASRPEVETQYF.

The chain links TRBV5-4 to TRBJ1-2, with 7 bases fitting TRBD1. This CDR3 region has 15 residues. The germline V gene has CDR1 SGHNT and CDR2 YYREEE (reference sequence). V trimming: 4 bases; J trimming: 4 bases; junction bases outside the gene matches: 10. The DNA for the CDR3 is TGTGCCAGCAGCCTCAGGACAGGTATCCCCTATGGCTACACCTTC. Translation gives CASSLRTGIPYGYTF. Variable domain in full (rest from reference TRBV5-4 and TRBJ1-2): ETGVTQSPTHLIKTRGQQVTLRCSSQSGHNTVSWYQQALGQGPQFIFQYYREEENGRGNFPPRFSGLQFPNYSSELNVNALELDDSALYLCASSLRTGIPYGYTFGSGTRLTVV.